A selection of T cell receptor beta chains follows, all from one sample in a study of CD8 T cells in ankylosing spondylitis. TCRdb re-derived calls from the 5' RACE reads in MiXCR, one entry per CDR3 protein. Here the sample spans 290,000 or so distinct CDR3 sequences, less than 25% being singletons. Sequences were obtained from blood, either unsorted or a sorted T cell fraction (not recorded which). Receptors originate from a female donor with ankylosing spondylitis or in good health (not recorded which). Both conserved end residues are trimmed from each CDR3.

v_call	cdr3_length	j_call	cdr3_aa
TRBV15	15	TRBJ2-7	ATSRDKGSRISYEQY
TRBV27	13	TRBJ2-1	ASRGRRLARNEQF
TRBV7-6	12	TRBJ2-3	ASSLVAGSDTQY
TRBV7-9	14	TRBJ2-1	ASSFGGDSRTNEQF
TRBV6-5	14	TRBJ2-5	ASSYRFGSGGETQY
TRBV5-6	12	TRBJ2-3	ASSLYGEADTQY
TRBV29-1	11	TRBJ2-7	SVAAGPSYEQY
TRBV20-1	13	TRBJ2-7	SARAPALASYEQY
TRBV12-3/TRBV12-4	14	TRBJ2-5	ASRRGGRSGGETQY
TRBV12-3/TRBV12-4	11	TRBJ1-1	ASSLVLTTEAF
TRBV20-1	12	TRBJ2-1	SANGARSYNEQF
TRBV5-1	12	TRBJ2-7	ASSVSGTGREQY
TRBV20-1	10	TRBJ1-1	SARQGNAEAF
TRBV28	15	TRBJ2-1	ASSSQGLGSAYNEQF
TRBV29-1	15	TRBJ2-7	SVEVLNRDRGTYEQY
TRBV6-5	15	TRBJ2-3	ASSSHRLAGDTDTQY
TRBV6-5	15	TRBJ1-4	ASSSQGDGATNEKLF
TRBV29-1	10	TRBJ1-1	SVERGNTEAF
TRBV6-6	11	TRBJ1-5	ASRTAANQPQH
TRBV5-1	13	TRBJ2-5	ASSLIGIEQETQY
TRBV5-1	12	TRBJ2-5	ASSSLIAGETQY
TRBV12-3/TRBV12-4	12	TRBJ2-1	ASSLSSVYNEQF
TRBV11-2	17	TRBJ2-1	ASSQGRGASGRWSNEQF
TRBV28	14	TRBJ2-1	ASSLTSGRRYNEQF
TRBV7-2	13	TRBJ2-1	ASSLPAGIHNEQF
TRBV5-1	15	TRBJ2-1	ASSWTGVRTKGNEQF
TRBV20-1	14	TRBJ2-3	SASLLGRSEADTQY
TRBV10-3	13	TRBJ1-2	AISEPLQGTYGYT
TRBV29-1	12	TRBJ2-1	SGRDLQGYNEQF
TRBV5-1	17	TRBJ2-1	ASSSPRGNQTPSYNEQF
TRBV20-1	14	TRBJ2-1	SARDASKAYNEQQF
TRBV20-1	11	TRBJ2-7	SAREQGENEQY
TRBV10-3	10	TRBJ2-7	ASRGTPNEQY
TRBV20-1	13	TRBJ2-2	SAQAQIGRTGELF
TRBV12-3/TRBV12-4	11	TRBJ2-2	ASTRGNTGELF
TRBV6-1	10	TRBJ2-1	ASWDRGNEQF
TRBV6-2/TRBV6-3	13	TRBJ2-1	ASHFRGLVANEQF
TRBV18	10	TRBJ2-7	ASSPTGAEQY
TRBV9	17	TRBJ2-1	ASSVAEGRLVLSYNEQF
TRBV30	11	TRBJ2-1	ASRGLGPDEQF
TRBV3-1	14	TRBJ2-3	ASSPYDRDSTDTQY
TRBV12-3/TRBV12-4	13	TRBJ2-2	ASRPRETSEAELF
TRBV29-1	10	TRBJ1-1	SVGYLNTEAF
TRBV4-1	12	TRBJ1-2	ASSRRQGDNGYT
TRBV24-1	11	TRBJ2-3	ATSDLNTDTQY
TRBV12-3/TRBV12-4	13	TRBJ2-5	ASRLAGGLQETQY
TRBV20-1	12	TRBJ2-1	SAREGGPYNEQF
TRBV20-1	11	TRBJ1-5	SARGVGDQPQH
TRBV28	12	TRBJ2-4	ASNEELAKNIQY
TRBV5-1	15	TRBJ2-3	ASSLVSGLAGADTQY
TRBV20-1	12	TRBJ2-7	SATHPGGPGEQY
TRBV29-1	11	TRBJ1-1	SGGQGRNTEAF
TRBV9	11	TRBJ2-5	ASGPSGQETQY